This T cell receptor (beta chain) emerged from a study of blood T cell repertoires in COVID-19. About the study: Donors in the United States, Italy and Spain gave samples during acute or convalescent COVID-19. T cells, B-cell-depleted T cells, or PBMCs provided the cDNA or gDNA that served as material.

This clone was picked up a small number of times. Per the study methods: Amplifying reference gene primers gave estimates of nucleated cell counts. Only in-frame clones appear in the TCRdb table, and some are missing; sequencing was by immunoSEQ multiplex PCR. The DNA gave D and trimming, while V, J and clone size come from that table. In the table there are around 74,000 clones, 87% of which are singletons. The CDR3 contains 13 residues. Germline CDR1 LNHDA, CDR2 SQIVND (reference sequence). V lost 7 bases and J lost 1, with 10 bases in between. The genes are TRBV19 and TRBJ1-2; D ambiguous. The origin of this receptor is a man aged 25 to 45 with acute or convalescent COVID-19. Sequencing was done on a sample of peripheral blood. The CDR3 region has the DNA TGTGCCAGTACCTCCCAGGATAACTATGGCTACACCTTC. It translates to CASTSQDNYGYTF.